This T cell receptor beta chain was identified during a study of blood T cells in healthy people across ages. Study-level points and caveats: Changes seen in expanded clonotypes were possibly confounded by donor CMV status left unknown. It was the long-lived donors that had more naive CD4+ cells and higher diversity than aged donors. The percentage of naive T cells correlated strongly with TCR beta diversity.

Combining a sample-barcoded 5' primer with a J-beta primer mix, a second PCR ran for about 6 to 11 cycles. With 12 random nucleotides, a template-switch adaptor tagged each individual cDNA molecule. TCRdb reanalysed the 5' RACE reads using MiXCR and keeps one entry per CDR3 protein. The table lists about 1.6 million distinct CDR3 sequences, about 35% of them singletons. On this clonotype itself: Its antigen remains unknown.

Germline CDR1 SNHLY, CDR2 FYNNEI. This CDR3 comprises 12 residues. The receptor's source is a woman in her 30s in good health. Sequencing was carried out using blood. The chain carries TRBV2 and TRBJ2-7; no reliable D call. The J call may not be correct, given that the DNA end is closer to TRBJ2-5. The DNA for the CDR3 is TGTGCCAGCAGGGACCCCAGGGAGACCCAGTACTTC. Its translation: CASRDPRETQYF.